Listed below are T cell receptor beta chains from one sample, sequenced in a study of neurological immune-mediated disorders. TCRdb re-called the 5' RACE reads with MiXCR, one entry per CDR3 protein. The sample has some 60,000 distinct CDR3 sequences; roughly a tenth are singletons. Specimen: PBMCs. The receptors derive from a male donor with HTLV-1-associated myelopathy (HAM/TSP). CDR3s include the opening cysteine and the closing phenylalanine or tryptophan. D genes are given only for firm matches. A clone size is listed for some rows: how often the clone was seen (once, few, many), or a class if it is expanded.

clone_size: NA; v_call: TRBV6-5; j_call: TRBJ2-7; d_call: NA; cdr3_nt: TGTGCCAGCAGTTACGGTACAGGGCTGGGCGAGCAGTACTTC; cdr3_aa: CASSYGTGLGEQYF
clone_size: many; v_call: TRBV7-9; j_call: TRBJ1-1; d_call: TRBD1; cdr3_nt: TGTGCCAGCAGCTCCGGGACAGCGAACACTGAAGCTTTCTTT; cdr3_aa: CASSSGTANTEAFF
clone_size: many; v_call: TRBV7-8; j_call: TRBJ2-7; d_call: TRBD1; cdr3_nt: TGTGCCAGCAGCTATTCCCCACGGGACAGAGTACCCTCCAAGGAGCAGTACTTC; cdr3_aa: CASSYSPRDRVPSKEQYF
clone_size: many; v_call: TRBV5-1; j_call: TRBJ2-7; d_call: NA; cdr3_nt: TGCGCCAGCAGCCCCCGCCCGGAGGCCTACGAGCAGTACTTC; cdr3_aa: CASSPRPEAYEQYF
clone_size: NA; v_call: TRBV6-5; j_call: TRBJ2-7; d_call: TRBD1; cdr3_nt: TGTGCCAGCAGTTACTCCGGAGAGGGGGCCGAGCAGTACTTC; cdr3_aa: CASSYSGEGAEQYF
clone_size: many; v_call: TRBV7-9; j_call: TRBJ1-4; d_call: NA; cdr3_nt: TGTGCCAGCAGTCGACCGTCAGGGGAGAATGAAAAACTGTTTTTT; cdr3_aa: CASSRPSGENEKLFF
clone_size: many; v_call: TRBV20-1; j_call: TRBJ2-1; d_call: NA; cdr3_nt: TGCAGTGGTAAATACGGGCAGGGTCTCTACAATGAGCAGTTCTTC; cdr3_aa: CSGKYGQGLYNEQFF
clone_size: many; v_call: TRBV7-3; j_call: TRBJ1-1; d_call: NA; cdr3_nt: TGTGCCAGCAGCTTATCCGGGAACACTGAAGCTTTCTTT; cdr3_aa: CASSLSGNTEAFF
clone_size: many; v_call: TRBV27; j_call: TRBJ1-3; d_call: NA; cdr3_nt: TGTGCCAGCAGTGCGGGGGCAGGGCGGTCCGGAAACACCATATATTTT; cdr3_aa: CASSAGAGRSGNTIYF
clone_size: many; v_call: TRBV28; j_call: TRBJ2-5; d_call: NA; cdr3_nt: TGTGCCAGCAGTTTAGGTGGGGCCCAAGAGACCCAGTACTTC; cdr3_aa: CASSLGGAQETQYF
clone_size: many; v_call: TRBV29-1; j_call: TRBJ2-3; d_call: TRBD1; cdr3_nt: TGCAGCGCGAGGGGACAGCGCACAGATACGCAGTATTTT; cdr3_aa: CSARGQRTDTQYF
clone_size: many; v_call: TRBV5-1; j_call: TRBJ2-2; d_call: TRBD2; cdr3_nt: TGCGCCAGCAGCTACGGACTAGCGGGGAGCACCGGGGAGCTGTTTTTT; cdr3_aa: CASSYGLAGSTGELFF
clone_size: many; v_call: TRBV25-1; j_call: TRBJ2-1; d_call: TRBD2; cdr3_nt: TGTGCCAGCAGTGAATATTTAGCGGGGGGGGACAATGAGCAGTTCTTC; cdr3_aa: CASSEYLAGGDNEQFF
clone_size: many; v_call: TRBV7-9; j_call: TRBJ2-3; d_call: NA; cdr3_nt: TGTGCCAGCAGCCCCGGGGTGGGGCCCCCTGGCACAGATACGCAGTATTTT; cdr3_aa: CASSPGVGPPGTDTQYF
clone_size: many; v_call: TRBV15; j_call: TRBJ1-1; d_call: NA; cdr3_nt: TGTGCCACCAGCAGAGATCCAGCGAACACTGAAGCTTTCTTT; cdr3_aa: CATSRDPANTEAFF
clone_size: many; v_call: TRBV5-1; j_call: TRBJ2-5; d_call: TRBD2; cdr3_nt: TGCGCCAGCAGCTCACGGGGGGGCCGTGAGACCCAGTACTTC; cdr3_aa: CASSSRGGRETQYF
clone_size: NA; v_call: TRBV24-1; j_call: TRBJ1-2; d_call: NA; cdr3_nt: TGTGCCACCAGTGGAACGGCGGACGACGACCTCTATGGCTACACCTTC; cdr3_aa: CATSGTADDDLYGYTF
clone_size: few; v_call: TRBV29-1; j_call: TRBJ2-1; d_call: TRBD1; cdr3_nt: TGCAGCGTTACCGGGACAGGGTCCTACAATGAGCAGTTCTTC; cdr3_aa: CSVTGTGSYNEQFF
clone_size: medium-sized; v_call: TRBV28; j_call: TRBJ2-2; d_call: TRBD1; cdr3_nt: TGTGCCAGCAGTTTATGGGTACCGGGACAGGGGGACGGGGAGCTGTTTTTT; cdr3_aa: CASSLWVPGQGDGELFF
clone_size: many; v_call: TRBV19; j_call: TRBJ2-1; d_call: NA; cdr3_nt: TGTGCCAGTAACTCACCGGGTGGCTCCTACAATGAGCAGTTCTTC; cdr3_aa: CASNSPGGSYNEQFF
clone_size: few; v_call: TRBV7-8; j_call: TRBJ2-3; d_call: NA; cdr3_nt: TGTGCCAGCAGCCCTACCCGGGGTGTCACTAGCACAGATACGCAGTATTTT; cdr3_aa: CASSPTRGVTSTDTQYF
clone_size: many; v_call: TRBV6-6; j_call: TRBJ2-2; d_call: TRBD2; cdr3_nt: TGTGCCAGCAGTATAGCGGGGGGGAGCACCGGGGAGCTGTTTTTT; cdr3_aa: CASSIAGGSTGELFF
clone_size: many; v_call: TRBV29-1; j_call: TRBJ2-4; d_call: NA; cdr3_nt: TGCAGCGTTGAACCCCTGACAGGAACCCGAAACATTCAGTACTTC; cdr3_aa: CSVEPLTGTRNIQYF
clone_size: many; v_call: TRBV5-1; j_call: TRBJ1-1; d_call: TRBD1; cdr3_nt: TGCGCCAGCAGCTCGGATGGGGACAGACCGAACACTGAAGCTTTCTTT; cdr3_aa: CASSSDGDRPNTEAFF
clone_size: many; v_call: TRBV20-1; j_call: TRBJ2-7; d_call: TRBD1; cdr3_nt: TGCAGTGCGGGGACAGGGGCGGTTCCTCAGTACTTC; cdr3_aa: CSAGTGAVPQYF
clone_size: many; v_call: TRBV7-2; j_call: TRBJ1-4; d_call: TRBD1; cdr3_nt: TGTGCCAGCAGCTTAGTATGGGCAGGGGGCGGTGAAAAACTGTTTTTT; cdr3_aa: CASSLVWAGGGEKLFF
clone_size: many; v_call: TRBV7-2; j_call: TRBJ2-1; d_call: TRBD2; cdr3_nt: TGTGCCAGCAGAAGGACTAGCGGGGGTTACAATGAGCAGTTCTTC; cdr3_aa: CASRRTSGGYNEQFF
clone_size: many; v_call: TRBV5-1; j_call: TRBJ2-1; d_call: TRBD2; cdr3_nt: TGCGCCAGCAGCTCGGGACTAGCGGGGGGGCCCGGAATTGAGCAGTTCTTC; cdr3_aa: CASSSGLAGGPGIEQFF
clone_size: many; v_call: TRBV6-5; j_call: TRBJ1-5; d_call: TRBD1; cdr3_nt: TGTGCCAGCAGTTATGACAGGGCCACTGGGCAGCCCCAGCATTTT; cdr3_aa: CASSYDRATGQPQHF
clone_size: many; v_call: TRBV11-1; j_call: TRBJ2-1; d_call: TRBD2; cdr3_nt: TGTGCCACCGAACCGAGCGGGGGGGCCTTCAATGAGCAGTTCTTC; cdr3_aa: CATEPSGGAFNEQFF
clone_size: many; v_call: TRBV5-1; j_call: TRBJ2-1; d_call: TRBD2; cdr3_nt: TGCGCCAGCTTCCCCGGACTAGCGGGGGGGCGGTACAATGAGCAGTTCTTC; cdr3_aa: CASFPGLAGGRYNEQFF